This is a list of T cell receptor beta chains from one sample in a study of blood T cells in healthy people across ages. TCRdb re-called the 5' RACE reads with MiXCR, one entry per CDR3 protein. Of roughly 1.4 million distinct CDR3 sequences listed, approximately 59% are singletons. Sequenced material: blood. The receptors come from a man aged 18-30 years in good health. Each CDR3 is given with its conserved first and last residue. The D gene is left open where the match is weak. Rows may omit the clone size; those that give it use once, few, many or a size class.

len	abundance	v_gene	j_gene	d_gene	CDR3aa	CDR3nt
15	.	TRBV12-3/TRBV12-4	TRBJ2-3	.	CASSLGPGRTDTQYF	TGTGCCAGCAGTTTAGGTCCGGGAAGGACAGATACGCAGTATTTT
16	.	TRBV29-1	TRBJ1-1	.	CSVEDLRRPLNTEAFF	TGCAGCGTTGAAGATCTACGTAGGCCATTGAACACTGAAGCTTTCTTT
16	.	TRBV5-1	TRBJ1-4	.	CASRAMPAVANEKLFF	TGCGCCAGCAGGGCCATGCCGGCAGTTGCTAATGAAAAACTGTTTTTT
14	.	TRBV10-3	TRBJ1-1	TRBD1	CAISQKVGQGEAFF	TGTGCCATCAGCCAAAAGGTGGGACAGGGGGAAGCTTTCTTT
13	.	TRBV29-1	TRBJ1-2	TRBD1	CSVAQGIYYGYTF	TGCAGCGTTGCACAGGGGATATACTATGGCTACACCTTC
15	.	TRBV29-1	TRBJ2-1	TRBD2	CSVEERQREGNEQFF	TGCAGCGTTGAAGAAAGACAGCGGGAGGGGAATGAGCAGTTCTTC
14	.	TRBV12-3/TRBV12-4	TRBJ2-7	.	CASSFQSGQYEQYF	TGTGCCAGCAGTTTTCAGTCAGGGCAGTACGAGCAGTACTTC
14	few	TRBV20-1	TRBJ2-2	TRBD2	CSASEGRDTGELFF	TGCAGTGCTAGTGAGGGGAGGGACACCGGGGAGCTGTTTTTT
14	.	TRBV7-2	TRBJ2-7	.	CASSVLTGSYEQYF	TGTGCCAGCAGCGTTCTTACAGGGTCCTACGAGCAGTACTTC
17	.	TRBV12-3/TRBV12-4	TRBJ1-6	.	CASSLDFSEGRESPLHF	TGTGCCAGCAGTTTAGATTTCTCGGAGGGTCGGGAATCACCCCTCCACTTT
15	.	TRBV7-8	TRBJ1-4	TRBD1	CASRRTGGRDEKLFF	TGTGCCAGCAGACGGACAGGGGGCAGAGATGAAAAACTGTTTTTT
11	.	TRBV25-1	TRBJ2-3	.	CASSGDFTQYF	TGTGCCAGCAGTGGGGATTTTACGCAGTATTTT
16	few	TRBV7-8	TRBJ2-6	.	CASSLEAGTGANVLTF	TGTGCCAGCAGCTTAGAAGCAGGGACAGGGGCCAACGTCCTGACTTTC
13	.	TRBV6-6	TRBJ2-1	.	CASSGALRDEQFF	TGTGCCAGCAGTGGGGCCCTTAGGGATGAGCAGTTCTTC
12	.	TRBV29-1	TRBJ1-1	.	CSVGMEITEAFF	TGCAGCGTTGGAATGGAGATCACTGAAGCTTTCTTT
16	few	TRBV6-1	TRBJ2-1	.	CASSQRTAREVGEQFF	TGTGCCAGCAGCCAAAGAACAGCGAGGGAGGTGGGTGAGCAGTTCTTC
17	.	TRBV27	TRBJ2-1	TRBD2	CASSTGTSHSSYNEQFF	TGTGCCAGCAGTACGGGGACTAGCCATAGCTCCTACAATGAGCAGTTCTTC
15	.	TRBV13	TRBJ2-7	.	CASRAYTEPSYEQYF	TGTGCCAGCAGAGCTTATACCGAGCCTTCCTACGAGCAGTACTTC
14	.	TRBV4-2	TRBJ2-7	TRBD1	CASSQGQGNHEQYF	TGTGCCAGCAGCCAGGGACAGGGTAACCACGAGCAGTACTTC
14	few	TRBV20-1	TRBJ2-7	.	CSASSPGNRYEQYF	TGCAGTGCTAGCTCCCCGGGAAATAGGTACGAGCAGTACTTC
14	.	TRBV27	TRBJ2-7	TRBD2	CASREKGLGHEQYF	TGTGCCAGCAGAGAAAAGGGACTAGGACACGAGCAGTACTTC
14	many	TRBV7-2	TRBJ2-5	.	CASSLSGDQETQYF	TGTGCCAGCAGCTTATCAGGGGATCAAGAGACCCAGTACTTC
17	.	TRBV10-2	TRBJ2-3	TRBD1	CASGIHLTIGTGDTQYF	TGCGCCAGCGGGATCCACTTGACGATCGGGACAGGGGATACGCAGTATTTT
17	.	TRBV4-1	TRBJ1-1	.	CASSQGATGSYRTEAFF	TGCGCCAGCAGCCAAGGGGCGACAGGATCCTACCGCACTGAAGCTTTCTTT
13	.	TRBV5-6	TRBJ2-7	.	CASSLGHAVEQYF	TGTGCCAGCAGCCTCGGACACGCGGTCGAGCAGTACTTC